This TCR beta chain was profiled in a study of early T cells in non-severe SARS-CoV-2 infection. Whole-study context: Unsorted whole-blood RNA was sequenced in bulk, leaving chains unpaired.

Study-level findings and limits: Matching against VDJdb likely underestimated virus-specific expansions, favoring anti-spike CD8.

Attached unique molecular identifiers marked individual cDNA molecules. A single record per CDR3 protein comes from TCRdb applying MiXCR to the 5' RACE reads. The table lists about 48,000 distinct CDR3 sequences, roughly 13% of them singletons. The table lists this clonotype with a few counts. Its antigen is currently unknown. The germline CDR1 and CDR2 sequences are SEHNR and FQNEAQ (reference sequence). V was trimmed by 2 bases and J by 2 bases, leaving 18 bases between them. The CDR3 runs to 18 residues. This receptor was identified in an adult who was a healthcare worker with PCR-confirmed SARS-CoV-2 infection or an uninfected control (not recorded which). The specimen sequenced was whole blood. The chain couples TRBV7-9 to TRBJ2-2; D is ambiguous. The CDR3 region is CASSLFPLARSNTGELFF. In DNA form, the CDR3 reads TGTGCCAGCAGCTTATTCCCCTTAGCTAGGTCAAACACCGGGGAGCTGTTTTTT.